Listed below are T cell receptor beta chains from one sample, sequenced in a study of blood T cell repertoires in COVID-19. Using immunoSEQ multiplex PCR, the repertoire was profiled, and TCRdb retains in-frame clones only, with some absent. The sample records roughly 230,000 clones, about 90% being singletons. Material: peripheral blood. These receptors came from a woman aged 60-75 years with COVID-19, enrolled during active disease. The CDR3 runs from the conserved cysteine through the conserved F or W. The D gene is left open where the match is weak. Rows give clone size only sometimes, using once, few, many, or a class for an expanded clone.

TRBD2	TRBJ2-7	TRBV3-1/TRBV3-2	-	CASSQAPRTSGGGPYEQYF	TGTGCCAGCAGCCAAGCCCCAAGGACTAGCGGGGGGGGTCCCTACGAGCAGTACTTC
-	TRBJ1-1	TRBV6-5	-	CASSYWKQENREAFF	TGTGCCAGCAGTTACTGGAAACAGGAGAACCGTGAAGCTTTCTTT
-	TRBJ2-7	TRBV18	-	CASSPSLGGGYEQYF	TGTGCCAGCTCCCCCTCTTTAGGGGGGGGCTACGAGCAGTACTTC
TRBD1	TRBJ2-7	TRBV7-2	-	CASSLGGQGIYEQYF	TGTGCCAGCAGCTTAGGAGGACAGGGCATCTACGAGCAGTACTTC
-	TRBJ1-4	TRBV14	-	CASSQSVLEKLFF	TGTGCCAGCAGCCAGTCGGTTCTTGAAAAACTGTTTTTT
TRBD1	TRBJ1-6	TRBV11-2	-	CASSPRTGSGSPLHF	TGTGCCAGCAGCCCAAGGACAGGGAGCGGGTCACCCCTCCACTTT
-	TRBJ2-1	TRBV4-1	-	CASSQEWSNEQFF	TGCGCCAGCAGCCAAGAGTGGAGCAATGAGCAGTTCTTC
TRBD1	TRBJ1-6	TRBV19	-	CATDRGTNSPLHF	TGTGCCACCGACAGGGGGACGAATTCACCCCTCCACTTT
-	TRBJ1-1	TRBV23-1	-	CASSQDCYTEAFF	TGCGCCAGCAGTCAGGACTGTTACACTGAAGCTTTCTTT
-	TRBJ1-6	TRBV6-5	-	CASSQGSAVNSPLHF	TGTGCCAGCAGCCAGGGTTCCGCGGTGAATTCACCCCTCCACTTT
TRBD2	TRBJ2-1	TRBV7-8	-	CASRPLAGTYNEQFF	TGTGCCAGCAGACCGCTAGCGGGGACCTACAATGAGCAGTTCTTC
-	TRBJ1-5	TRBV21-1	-	CASSKVRDRDNQPQHF	TGTGCCAGCAGCAAGGTCCGGGACAGGGACAATCAGCCCCAGCATTTT
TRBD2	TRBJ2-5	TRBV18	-	CASLQSGGNKETQYF	TGTGCCAGCCTACAAAGCGGGGGAAATAAAGAGACCCAGTACTTC
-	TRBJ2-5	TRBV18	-	CASSPRAGPNQETQYF	TGTGCCAGCTCACCACGGGCGGGGCCGAACCAAGAGACCCAGTACTTC
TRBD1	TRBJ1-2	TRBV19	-	CASSRPPGQGTYGYTF	TGTGCCAGTAGTCGTCCTCCGGGACAGGGGACCTATGGCTACACCTTC
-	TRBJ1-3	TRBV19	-	CASSIPRALRGNTIYF	TGTGCCAGTAGTATCCCCAGGGCCCTGCGCGGAAACACCATATATTTT
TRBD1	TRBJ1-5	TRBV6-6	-	CASSIDRGEFQPQHF	TGTGCCAGCAGCATAGACAGGGGTGAATTCCAGCCCCAGCATTTT
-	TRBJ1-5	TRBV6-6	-	CASSTDNGNQPQHF	TGTGCCAGCAGCACGGACAACGGCAATCAGCCCCAGCATTTT
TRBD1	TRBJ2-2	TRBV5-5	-	CASSLRAGTGTNTGELFF	TGTGCCAGCAGCCTACGGGCCGGGACAGGGACCAACACCGGGGAGCTGTTTTTT
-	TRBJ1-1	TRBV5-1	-	CASSPSLASDLTEAFF	TGCGCCAGCAGTCCAAGCTTGGCCAGTGACTTAACTGAAGCTTTCTTT
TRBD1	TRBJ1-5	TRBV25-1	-	CASRQGSNQPQHF	TGTGCCAGCAGACAGGGGAGCAATCAGCCCCAGCATTTT
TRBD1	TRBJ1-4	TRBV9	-	CASSISGTGNEKLFF	TGTGCCAGCAGCATTTCCGGGACAGGGAATGAAAAACTGTTTTTT
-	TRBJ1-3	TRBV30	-	CAWSVRLDTGNTIYF	TGTGCCTGGAGTGTCCGACTGGACACCGGAAACACCATATATTTT
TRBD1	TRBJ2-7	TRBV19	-	CASSIQGQGEQYF	TGTGCCAGTAGTATTCAGGGACAGGGGGAGCAGTACTTC
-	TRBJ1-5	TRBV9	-	CASSAQGQSNQPQHF	TGTGCCAGCAGCGCTCAGGGGCAAAGCAATCAGCCCCAGCATTTT
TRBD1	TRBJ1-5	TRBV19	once	CASSIEQGDQPQHF	TGTGCCAGTAGTATTGAACAGGGGGATCAGCCCCAGCATTTT
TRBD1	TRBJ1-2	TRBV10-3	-	CAISESPTGVRGGYTF	TGTGCCATCAGTGAATCCCCGACAGGGGTGAGGGGTGGCTACACCTTC